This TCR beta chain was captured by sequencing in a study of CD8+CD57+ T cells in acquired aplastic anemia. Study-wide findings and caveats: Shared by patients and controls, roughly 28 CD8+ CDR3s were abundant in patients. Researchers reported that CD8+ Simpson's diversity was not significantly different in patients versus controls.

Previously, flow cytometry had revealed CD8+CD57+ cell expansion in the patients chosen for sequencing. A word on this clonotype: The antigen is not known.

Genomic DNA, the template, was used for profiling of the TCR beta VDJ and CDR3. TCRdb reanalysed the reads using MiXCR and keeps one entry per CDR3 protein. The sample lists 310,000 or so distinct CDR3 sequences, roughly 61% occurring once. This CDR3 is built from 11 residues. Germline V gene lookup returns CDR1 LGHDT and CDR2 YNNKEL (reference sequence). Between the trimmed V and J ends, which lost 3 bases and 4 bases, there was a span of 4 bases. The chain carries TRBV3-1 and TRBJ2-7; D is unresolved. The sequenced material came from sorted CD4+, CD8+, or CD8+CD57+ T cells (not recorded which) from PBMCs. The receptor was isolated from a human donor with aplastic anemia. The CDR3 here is CASSQIYEQYF. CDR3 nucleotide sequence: TGTGCCAGCAGCCAGATTTACGAGCAGTACTTC.